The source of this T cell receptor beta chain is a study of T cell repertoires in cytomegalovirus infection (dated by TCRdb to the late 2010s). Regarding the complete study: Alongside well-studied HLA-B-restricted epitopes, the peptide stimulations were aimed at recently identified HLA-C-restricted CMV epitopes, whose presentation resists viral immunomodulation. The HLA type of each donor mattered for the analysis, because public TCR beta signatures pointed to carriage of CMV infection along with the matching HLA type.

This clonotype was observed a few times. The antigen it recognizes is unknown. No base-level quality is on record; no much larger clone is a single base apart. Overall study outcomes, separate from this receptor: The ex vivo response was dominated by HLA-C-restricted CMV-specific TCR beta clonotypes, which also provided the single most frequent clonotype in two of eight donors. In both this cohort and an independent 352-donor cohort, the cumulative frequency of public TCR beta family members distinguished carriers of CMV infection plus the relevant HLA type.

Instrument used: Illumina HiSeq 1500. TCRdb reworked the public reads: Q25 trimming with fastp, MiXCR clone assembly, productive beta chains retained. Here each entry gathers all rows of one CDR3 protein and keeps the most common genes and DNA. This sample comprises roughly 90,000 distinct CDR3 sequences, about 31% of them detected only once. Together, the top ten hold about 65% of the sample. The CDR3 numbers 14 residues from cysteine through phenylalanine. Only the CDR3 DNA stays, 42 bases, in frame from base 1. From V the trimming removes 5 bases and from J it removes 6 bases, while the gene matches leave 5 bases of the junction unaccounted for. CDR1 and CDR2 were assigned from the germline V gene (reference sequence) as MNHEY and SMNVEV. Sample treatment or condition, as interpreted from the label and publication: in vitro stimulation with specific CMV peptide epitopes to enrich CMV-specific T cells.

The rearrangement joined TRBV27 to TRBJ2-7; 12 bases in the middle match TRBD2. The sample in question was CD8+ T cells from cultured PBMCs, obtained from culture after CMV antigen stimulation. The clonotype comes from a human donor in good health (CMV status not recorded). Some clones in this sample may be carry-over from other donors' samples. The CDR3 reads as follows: CASSPGLAGREQYF. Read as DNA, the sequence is TGTGCCAGCAGTCCCGGACTAGCGGGGCGCGAGCAGTACTTC.